These 7 T cell receptor beta chains originate from one sample sequenced in a study of blood T cell repertoires in COVID-19. The assay was immunoSEQ multiplex PCR, and TCRdb's table has in-frame clones only and misses some. The table shows almost 20,000 clones, with approximately 81% occurring only once. The sequencing input was peripheral blood. The source is a human donor with active COVID-19. The donor label of this sample is uncertain.

The chain has TRBV7-8 and TRBJ1-1; D might be TRBD1 (6 bases). Germline CDR1 reads SGHVS; CDR2 reads FQNEAQ. V dropped 1 base and J dropped 7 bases, with 10 bases sitting between them. This CDR3 is built from 13 residues. The CDR3 loop reads CASSLGDRSEAFF. Here the CDR3 DNA reads TGTGCCAGCAGCTTAGGCGACAGGAGTGAAGCTTTCTTT.

The rearrangement links TRBV7-6 to TRBJ2-1, with 9 bases that match TRBD1. Germline-derived CDR1 and CDR2 are SGHVS and FNYEAQ. The J segment lost 2 bases and the V segment lost 5 bases, leaving 7 bases of the junction unmatched. The CDR3 is 16 amino acids. The CDR3 region is CASSPRTGDTYNEQFF. The CDR3 coding sequence is TGTGCCAGCAGCCCCCGGACAGGGGATACCTACAATGAGCAGTTCTTC.

The rearrangement links TRBV5-4 to TRBJ2-7, with 13 bases identical to TRBD2. Germline-derived CDR1 and CDR2 are SGHNT and YYREEE (reference sequence). The CDR3 runs 14 residues. Unmatched junction bases numbered 2, after V lost 2 bases and J lost 6 bases. The CDR3 DNA reads as TGTGCCAGCAGCTTAGGACTAGCGGGGGCCGAGCAGTACTTC. This encodes CASSLGLAGAEQYF.

The rearrangement joins TRBV10-1 to TRBJ2-1; the D is unclear. Trimming removed 4 bases from V and 5 bases from J, with 6 bases in between. CDR1 is WNHNN and CDR2 is SYGVQD in the germline V gene (reference sequence). This CDR3 has 12 amino acids. CDR3 region: CASSGDNNEQFF. In DNA form, the CDR3 reads TGCGCCAGCAGTGGAGATAACAATGAGCAGTTCTTC.

The V gene is TRBV5-4, the J gene TRBJ2-1, with 11 bases that match TRBD1. Germline V gene data show CDR1 as SGHNT and CDR2 as YYREEE (reference sequence). V was clipped by 1 base and J by 8 bases; unmatched bases: 14. The CDR3 has 18 residues. CDR3 residues: CASSLPLVRTGGIDEQFF. In DNA, the CDR3 is TGTGCCAGCAGCTTGCCTTTGGTAAGGACAGGGGGCATCGATGAGCAGTTCTTC.

V gene TRBV5-1 combines with J gene TRBJ2-5; 7 nucleotides line up with TRBD1. This CDR3 is built from 14 residues. Per germline, CDR1 SGHRS and CDR2 YFSETQ. Trimming removed 4 bases from V and 1 base from J; junction bases left unmatched: 4. The CDR3 protein is CASSRDSSQETQYF. The CDR3 nucleotides are TGCGCCAGCAGCCGGGACAGCTCCCAAGAGACCCAGTACTTC.

This chain uses TRBV12-3 or TRBV12-4 with TRBJ1-3, with 7 positions matching TRBD1. This CDR3 contains 13 residues. J was trimmed by 2 bases and V by 5 bases; bases with no gene match: 0. The CDR3 DNA follows: TGTGCCAGCAGTACAGGGGCTGGAAACACCATATATTTT. Translated, it gives CASSTGAGNTIYF.